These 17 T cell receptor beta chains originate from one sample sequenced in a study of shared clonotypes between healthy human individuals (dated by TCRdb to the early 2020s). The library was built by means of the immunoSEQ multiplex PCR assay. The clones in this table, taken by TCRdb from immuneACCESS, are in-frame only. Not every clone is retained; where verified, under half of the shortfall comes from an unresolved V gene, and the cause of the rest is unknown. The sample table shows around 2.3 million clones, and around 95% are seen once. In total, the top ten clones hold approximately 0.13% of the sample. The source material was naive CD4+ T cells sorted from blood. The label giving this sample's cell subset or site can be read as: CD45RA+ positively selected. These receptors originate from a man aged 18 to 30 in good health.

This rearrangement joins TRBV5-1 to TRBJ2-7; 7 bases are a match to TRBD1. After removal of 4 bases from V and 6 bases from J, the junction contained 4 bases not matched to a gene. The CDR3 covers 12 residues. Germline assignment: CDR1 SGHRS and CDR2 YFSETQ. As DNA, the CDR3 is TGCGCCAGCAGCATTGACAGGGCCGAGCAGTACTTC. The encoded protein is CASSIDRAEQYF.

As DNA, the CDR3 is TGTGCCAGCAGCCGAACAGGGGCCGACGGTAATTCACCCCTCCACTTT. It translates to CASSRTGADGNSPLHF. The V gene is TRBV6-6, the J gene TRBJ1-6; 7 nucleotides line up with TRBD1. This CDR3 contains 16 residues. CDR1 and CDR2 from the germline V gene are MNHNY and SVGAGI (reference sequence). The J segment lost 6 bases and the V segment lost 6 bases, leaving 11 bases of the junction unmatched.

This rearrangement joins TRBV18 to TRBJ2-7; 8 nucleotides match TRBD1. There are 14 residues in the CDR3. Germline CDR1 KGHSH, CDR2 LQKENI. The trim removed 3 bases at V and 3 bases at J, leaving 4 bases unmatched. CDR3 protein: CASSPGQVVYEQYF. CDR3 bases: TGTGCCAGCTCACCGGGACAGGTGGTCTACGAGCAGTACTTC.

In nucleotides, the CDR3 is TGTGCCAGCAGCACGGACAGGGTGAAGGGAAACTATGGCTACACCTTC. Translated, it gives CASSTDRVKGNYGYTF. The chain has TRBV5-4 and TRBJ1-2, with 8 bases lining up with TRBD1. The CDR3 covers 16 residues. The trim removed 4 bases at V and 2 bases at J, leaving 10 bases unmatched. Per germline, CDR1 SGHNT and CDR2 YYREEE (reference sequence).

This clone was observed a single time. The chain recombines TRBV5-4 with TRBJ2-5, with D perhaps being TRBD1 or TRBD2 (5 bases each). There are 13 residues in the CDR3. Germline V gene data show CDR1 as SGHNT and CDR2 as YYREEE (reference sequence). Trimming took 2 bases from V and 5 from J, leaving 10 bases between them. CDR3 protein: CASSLRGTETQYF. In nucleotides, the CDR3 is TGTGCCAGCAGCTTACGGGGCACGGAGACCCAGTACTTC.

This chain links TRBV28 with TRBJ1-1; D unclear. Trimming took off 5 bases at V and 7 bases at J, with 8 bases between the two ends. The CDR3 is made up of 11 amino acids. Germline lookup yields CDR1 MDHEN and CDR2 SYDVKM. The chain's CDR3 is CASSTRIEAFF. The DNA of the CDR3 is TGTGCCAGCAGTACAAGGATTGAAGCTTTCTTT.

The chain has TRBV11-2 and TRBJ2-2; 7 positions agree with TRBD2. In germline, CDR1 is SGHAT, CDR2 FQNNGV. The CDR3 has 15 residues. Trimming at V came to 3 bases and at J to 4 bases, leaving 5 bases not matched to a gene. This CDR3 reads CASSLYLAVTGELFF. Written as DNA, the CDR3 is TGTGCCAGCAGCTTGTATCTAGCGGTCACCGGGGAGCTGTTTTTT. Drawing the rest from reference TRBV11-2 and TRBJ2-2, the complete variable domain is EAGVAQSPRYKIIEKRQSVAFWCNPISGHATLYWYQQILGQGPKLLIQFQNNGVVDDSQLPKDRFSAERLKGVDSTLKIQPAKLEDSAVYLCASSLYLAVTGELFFGEGSRLTVL.

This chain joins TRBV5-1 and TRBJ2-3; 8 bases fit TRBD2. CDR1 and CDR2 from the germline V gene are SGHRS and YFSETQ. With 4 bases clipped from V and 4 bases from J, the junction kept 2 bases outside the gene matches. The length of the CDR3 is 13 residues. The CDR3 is CASSVGLADTQYF. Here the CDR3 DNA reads TGCGCCAGCAGCGTGGGACTAGCAGATACGCAGTATTTT.

The CDR3 spells CASRGDGRYEQYF. As DNA, the CDR3 is TGCGCCAGCAGAGGGGACGGGCGTTACGAGCAGTACTTC. This chain uses TRBV5-1 with TRBJ2-7; D possibly matches TRBD1 or TRBD2 (5 bases each). Trimming left V 5 bases short and J 4 bases short, with 13 bases between. The CDR3 totals 13 residues. The V gene's germline CDR1 is SGHRS and CDR2 YFSETQ.

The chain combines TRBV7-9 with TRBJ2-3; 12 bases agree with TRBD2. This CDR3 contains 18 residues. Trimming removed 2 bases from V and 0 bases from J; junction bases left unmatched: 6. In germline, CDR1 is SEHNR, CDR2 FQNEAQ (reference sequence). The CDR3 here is CASSLKLAGGSSTDTQYF. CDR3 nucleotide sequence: TGTGCCAGCAGCTTAAAACTAGCGGGGGGATCCAGCACAGATACGCAGTATTTT.

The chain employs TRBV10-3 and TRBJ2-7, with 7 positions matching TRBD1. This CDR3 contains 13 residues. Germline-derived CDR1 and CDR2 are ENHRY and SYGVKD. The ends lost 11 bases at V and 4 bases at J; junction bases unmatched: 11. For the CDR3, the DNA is TGTGCCGTTCAGGAAGGGGGCAGTTACGAGCAGTACTTC. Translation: CAVQEGGSYEQYF.

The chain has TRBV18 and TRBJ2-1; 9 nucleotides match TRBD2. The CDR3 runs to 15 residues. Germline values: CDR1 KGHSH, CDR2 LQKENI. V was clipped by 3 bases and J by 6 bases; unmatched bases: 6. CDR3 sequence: CASSPPGAGGNEQFF. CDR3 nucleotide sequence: TGTGCCAGCTCACCCCCGGGAGCGGGAGGCAATGAGCAGTTCTTC.

The CDR3: CASSPGWRTEAFF. The DNA for the CDR3 is TGTGCCAGCAGTCCTGGGTGGAGGACTGAAGCTTTCTTT. The J gene is TRBJ1-1, the V gene TRBV28; D is unresolved. Trimming pared 5 bases from V and 5 bases from J, leaving 12 bases between. The germline V gene encodes CDR1 MDHEN and CDR2 SYDVKM. This CDR3 is built from 13 residues.

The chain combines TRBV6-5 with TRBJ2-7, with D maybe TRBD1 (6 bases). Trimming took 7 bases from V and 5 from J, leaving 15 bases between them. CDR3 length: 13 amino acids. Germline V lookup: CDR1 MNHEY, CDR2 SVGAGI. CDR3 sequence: CASKPGDQNEQYF. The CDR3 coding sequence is TGTGCCAGCAAACCAGGGGATCAAAACGAGCAGTACTTC.

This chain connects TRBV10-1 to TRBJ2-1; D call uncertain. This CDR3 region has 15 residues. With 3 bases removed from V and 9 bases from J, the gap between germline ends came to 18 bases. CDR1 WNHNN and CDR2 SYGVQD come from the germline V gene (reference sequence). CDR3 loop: CASSDTYLGSGEQFF. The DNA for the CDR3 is TGCGCCAGCAGTGATACTTACCTTGGCTCCGGTGAGCAGTTCTTC.

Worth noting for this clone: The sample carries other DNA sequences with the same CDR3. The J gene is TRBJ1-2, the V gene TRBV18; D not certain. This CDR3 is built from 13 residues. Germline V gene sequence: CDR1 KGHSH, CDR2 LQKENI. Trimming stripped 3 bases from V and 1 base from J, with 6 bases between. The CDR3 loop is CASSPGLNYGYTF. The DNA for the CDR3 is TGTGCCAGCTCACCCGGCCTTAACTATGGCTACACCTTC.

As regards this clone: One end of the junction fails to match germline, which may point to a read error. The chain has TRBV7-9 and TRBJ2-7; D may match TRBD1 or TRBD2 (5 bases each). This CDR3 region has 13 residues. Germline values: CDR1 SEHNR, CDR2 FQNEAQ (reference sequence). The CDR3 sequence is CASSLRGAYVQYF. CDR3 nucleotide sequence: TGTGCCAGCAGCTTAAGGGGAGCCTACGTGCAGTACTTC. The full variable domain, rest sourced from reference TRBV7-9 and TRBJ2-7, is DTGVSQNPRHKITKRGQNVTFRCDPISEHNRLYWYRQTLGQGPEFLTYFQNEAQLEKSRLLSDRFSAERPKGSFSTLEIQRTEQGDSAMYLCASSLRGAYVQYFGPGTRLTVT.